Given below is one T cell receptor (beta chain) in context. The antigen is undetermined. Both 60 Vbeta primers and 13 Jbeta primers went into the PCR. Produced via immunoSEQ multiplex PCR; TCRdb's table is partial and in-frame only. The sample has about 190,000 clones; around 84% are singletons. The sample comes from a study of cytomegalovirus exposure and HLA in healthy donors. Overall study: In terms of ancestry, the Caucasian-associated cluster contained about four fifths of the roughly 360 genotyped donors.

Whole-study results and caveats: Further analysis, carried out later, found HLA-associated TCR beta chains more clonally expanded than equally common other chains. Available immune exposure information was restricted to CMV serostatus only.

The V and J ends lost 4 bases and 1 base, in that order; junction bases with no gene match: 5. This CDR3 is 15 amino acids long. Per germline, CDR1 MNHEY and CDR2 SVGAGI. Sequenced: PBMCs. The chain is built from TRBV6-5 and TRBJ1-2; 8 bases line up with TRBD1. The receptor was isolated from a woman in her fifties or sixties in good health and CMV-seropositive. CDR3 residues: CASSSTGGGNYGYTF. In DNA form, the CDR3 reads TGTGCCAGCAGTTCAACAGGGGGGGGTAACTATGGCTACACCTTC.